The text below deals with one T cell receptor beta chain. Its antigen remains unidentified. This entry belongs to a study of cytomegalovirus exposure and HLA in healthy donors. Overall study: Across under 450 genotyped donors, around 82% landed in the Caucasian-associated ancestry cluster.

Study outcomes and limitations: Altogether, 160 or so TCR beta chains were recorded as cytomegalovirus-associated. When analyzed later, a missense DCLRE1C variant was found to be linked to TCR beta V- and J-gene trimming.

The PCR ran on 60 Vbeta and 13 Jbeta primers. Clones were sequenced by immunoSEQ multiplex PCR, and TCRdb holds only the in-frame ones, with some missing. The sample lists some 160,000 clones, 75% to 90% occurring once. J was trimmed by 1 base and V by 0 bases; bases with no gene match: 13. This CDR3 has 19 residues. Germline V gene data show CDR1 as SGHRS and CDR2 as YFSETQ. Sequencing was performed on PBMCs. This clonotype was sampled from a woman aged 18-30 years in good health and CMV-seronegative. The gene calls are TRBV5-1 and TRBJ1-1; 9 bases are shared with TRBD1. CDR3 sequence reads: CASSLAALGTGTSNTEAFF. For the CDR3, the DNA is TGCGCCAGCAGCTTGGCCGCCTTAGGGACAGGGACATCGAACACTGAAGCTTTCTTT.